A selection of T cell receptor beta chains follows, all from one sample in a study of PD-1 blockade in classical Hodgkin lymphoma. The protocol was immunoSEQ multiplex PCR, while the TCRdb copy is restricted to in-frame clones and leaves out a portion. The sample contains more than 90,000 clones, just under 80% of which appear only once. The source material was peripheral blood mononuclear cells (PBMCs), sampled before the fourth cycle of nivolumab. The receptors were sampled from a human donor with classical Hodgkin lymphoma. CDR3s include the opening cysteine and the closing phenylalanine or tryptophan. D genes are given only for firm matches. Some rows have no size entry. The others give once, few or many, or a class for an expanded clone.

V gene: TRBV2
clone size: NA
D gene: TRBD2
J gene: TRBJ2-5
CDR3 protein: CASSDGAGGSETQYF
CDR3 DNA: TGTGCCAGCAGTGACGGCGCGGGGGGCTCTGAGACCCAGTACTTC

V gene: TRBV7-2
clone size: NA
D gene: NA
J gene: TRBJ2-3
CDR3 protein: CASSLRGGTDTQYF
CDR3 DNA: TGTGCCAGCAGCTTAAGGGGGGGGACAGATACGCAGTATTTT

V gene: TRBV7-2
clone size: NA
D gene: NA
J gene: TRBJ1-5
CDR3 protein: CASSLQGRSNQPQHF
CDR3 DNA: TGTGCCAGCAGCTTACAGGGGCGAAGCAATCAGCCCCAGCATTTT

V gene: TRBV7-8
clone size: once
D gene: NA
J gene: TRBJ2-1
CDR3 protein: CASSLDGQAYNEQFF
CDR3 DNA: TGTGCCAGCAGCTTAGATGGCCAGGCCTACAATGAGCAGTTCTTC

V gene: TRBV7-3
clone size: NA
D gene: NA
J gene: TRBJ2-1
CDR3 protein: CASSTPPGAEQFF
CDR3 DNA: TGTGCCAGCAGCACCCCCCCGGGCGCGGAGCAGTTCTTC

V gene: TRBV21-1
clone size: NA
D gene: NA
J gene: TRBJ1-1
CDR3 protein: CASSKGGVNTEAFF
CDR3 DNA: TGTGCCAGCAGCAAAGGAGGCGTGAACACTGAAGCTTTCTTT

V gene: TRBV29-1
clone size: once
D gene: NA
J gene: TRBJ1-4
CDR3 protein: CSVLKTASATNEKLFF
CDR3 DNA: TGCAGCGTCCTTAAAACAGCGTCGGCAACTAATGAAAAACTGTTTTTT

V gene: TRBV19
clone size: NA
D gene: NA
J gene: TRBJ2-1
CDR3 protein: CASSIGGSTGKYNEQFF
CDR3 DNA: TGTGCCAGTAGTATAGGAGGATCAACCGGGAAGTACAATGAGCAGTTCTTC

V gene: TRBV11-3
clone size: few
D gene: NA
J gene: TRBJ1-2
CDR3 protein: CASSLADRRGYTF
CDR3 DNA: TGTGCCAGCAGCTTAGCCGACCGACGTGGCTACACCTTC

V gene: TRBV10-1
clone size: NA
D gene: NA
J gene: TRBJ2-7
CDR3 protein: CASPSGSYSYEQYF
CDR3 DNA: TGCGCCAGCCCCAGCGGATCCTACTCCTACGAGCAGTACTTC

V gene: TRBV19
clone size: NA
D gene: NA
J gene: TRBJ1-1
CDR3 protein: CASSMRGMNTEAFF
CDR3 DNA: TGTGCCAGTAGTATGAGGGGGATGAACACTGAAGCTTTCTTT

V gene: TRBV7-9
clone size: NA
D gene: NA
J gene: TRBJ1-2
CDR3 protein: CASTPGSDYGYTF
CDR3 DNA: TGTGCCAGTACCCCAGGGTCTGACTATGGCTACACCTTC

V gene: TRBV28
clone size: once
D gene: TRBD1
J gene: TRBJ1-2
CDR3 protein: CASFPDRGQGNYGYTF
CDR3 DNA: TGTGCCAGCTTTCCCGACCGAGGACAGGGGAACTATGGCTACACCTTC

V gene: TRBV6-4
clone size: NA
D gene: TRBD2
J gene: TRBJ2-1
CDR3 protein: CASSDRLAGEQFF
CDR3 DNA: TGTGCCAGCAGTGACAGGCTAGCGGGAGAGCAGTTCTTC

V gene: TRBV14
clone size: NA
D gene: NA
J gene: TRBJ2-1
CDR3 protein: CASSQGSQYYNEQFF
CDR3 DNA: TGTGCCAGCAGCCAAGGATCACAATACTACAATGAGCAGTTCTTC

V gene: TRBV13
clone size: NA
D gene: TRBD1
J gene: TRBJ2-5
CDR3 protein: CASSFLGQYQETQYF
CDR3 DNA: TGTGCCAGCAGCTTTCTGGGACAGTATCAAGAGACCCAGTACTTC

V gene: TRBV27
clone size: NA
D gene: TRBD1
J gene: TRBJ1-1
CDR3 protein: CASSLTGNLNTEAFF
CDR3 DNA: TGTGCCAGCAGTCTGACAGGGAACCTGAACACTGAAGCTTTCTTT

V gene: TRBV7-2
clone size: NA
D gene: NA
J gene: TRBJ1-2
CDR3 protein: CASSLPQGLQYGYTF
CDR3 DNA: TGTGCCAGCAGCTTACCCCAGGGATTACAGTATGGCTACACCTTC

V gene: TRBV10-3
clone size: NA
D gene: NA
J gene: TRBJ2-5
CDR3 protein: CAISESSAETQYF
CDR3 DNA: TGTGCCATCAGTGAGTCTAGCGCAGAGACCCAGTACTTC

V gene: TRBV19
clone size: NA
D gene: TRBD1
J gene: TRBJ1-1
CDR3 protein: CASSSGQGGTEAFF
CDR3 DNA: TGTGCCAGTAGCTCGGGACAGGGGGGCACTGAAGCTTTCTTT

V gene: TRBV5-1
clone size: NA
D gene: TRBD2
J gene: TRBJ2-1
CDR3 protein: CASSLDPSGSWQFF
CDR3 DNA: TGCGCCAGCAGCTTGGATCCTAGCGGGAGTTGGCAGTTCTTC

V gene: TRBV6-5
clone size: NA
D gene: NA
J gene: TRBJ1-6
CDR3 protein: CASSRVLRVTPLHF
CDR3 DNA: TGTGCCAGCAGCAGGGTCCTTAGGGTCACACCCCTCCACTTT

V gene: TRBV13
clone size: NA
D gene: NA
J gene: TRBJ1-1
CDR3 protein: CASSSRALNTEAFF
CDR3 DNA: TGTGCCAGCAGCTCCAGGGCATTGAACACTGAAGCTTTCTTT

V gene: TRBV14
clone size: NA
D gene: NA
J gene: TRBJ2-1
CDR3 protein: CASSSRIMGEQFF
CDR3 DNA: TGTGCCAGCAGCTCTCGAATTATGGGTGAGCAGTTCTTC

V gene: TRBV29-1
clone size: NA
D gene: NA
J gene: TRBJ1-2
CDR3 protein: CSVVGGIHHPLDYGYTF
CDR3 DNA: TGCAGCGTTGTTGGCGGGATACATCATCCCCTCGATTATGGCTACACCTTC

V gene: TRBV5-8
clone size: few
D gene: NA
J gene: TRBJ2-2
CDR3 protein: CASRVQITGELFF
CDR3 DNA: TGTGCCAGCAGGGTACAGATCACCGGGGAGCTGTTTTTT

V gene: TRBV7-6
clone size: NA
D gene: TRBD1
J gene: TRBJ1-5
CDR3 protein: CASSPGTGRGQPQHF
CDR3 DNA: TGTGCCAGCAGCCCGGGGACAGGGAGGGGTCAGCCCCAGCATTTT

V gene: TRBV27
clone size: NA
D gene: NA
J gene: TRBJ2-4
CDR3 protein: CASSLMGRAKNIQYF
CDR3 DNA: TGTGCCAGCAGTTTAATGGGTCGTGCCAAAAACATTCAGTACTTC

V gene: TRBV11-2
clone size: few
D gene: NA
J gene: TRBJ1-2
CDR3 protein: CASSLERGYGYTF
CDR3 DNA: TGTGCCAGCAGCTTAGAAAGGGGCTATGGCTACACCTTC

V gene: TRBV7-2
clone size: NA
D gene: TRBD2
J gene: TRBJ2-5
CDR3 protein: CASSLGSVAGSQETQYF
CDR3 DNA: TGTGCCAGCAGCTTAGGTTCGGTAGCGGGGAGTCAAGAGACCCAGTACTTC

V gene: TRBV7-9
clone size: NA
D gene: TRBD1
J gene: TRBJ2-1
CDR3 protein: CASSRVSSDRVAFF
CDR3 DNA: TGTGCCAGCAGCCGTGTCTCATCTGACAGGGTGGCGTTCTTC

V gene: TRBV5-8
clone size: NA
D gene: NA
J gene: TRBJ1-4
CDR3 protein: CASSLEPRPGKLFF
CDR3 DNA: TGTGCCAGCAGCTTGGAACCCAGGCCAGGAAAACTGTTTTTT

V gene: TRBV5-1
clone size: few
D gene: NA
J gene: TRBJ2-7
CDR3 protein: CASSFFLDRYEQYF
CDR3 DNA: TGCGCCAGCAGCTTCTTTTTAGACCGCTACGAGCAGTACTTC

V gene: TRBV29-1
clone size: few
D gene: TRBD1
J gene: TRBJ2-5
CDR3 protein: CSVQGEETQYF
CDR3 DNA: TGCAGCGTACAGGGGGAAGAGACCCAGTACTTC

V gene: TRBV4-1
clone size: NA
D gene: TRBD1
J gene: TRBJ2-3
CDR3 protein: CASSQDATGGTDTQYF
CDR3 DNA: TGCGCCAGCAGCCAAGACGCGACAGGGGGCACAGATACGCAGTATTTT

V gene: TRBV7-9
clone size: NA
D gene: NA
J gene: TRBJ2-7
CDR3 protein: CASTRGYYEQYF
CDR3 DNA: TGTGCCAGCACCCGGGGCTACTACGAGCAGTACTTC

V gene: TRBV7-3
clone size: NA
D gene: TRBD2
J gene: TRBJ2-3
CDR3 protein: CASSGRDYTDTQYF
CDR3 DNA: TGTGCCAGCAGCGGCCGGGACTACACAGATACGCAGTATTTT

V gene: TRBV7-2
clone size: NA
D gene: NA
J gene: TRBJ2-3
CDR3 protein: CASSPRTHTDTQYF
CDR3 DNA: TGTGCCAGCAGCCCGCGGACCCACACAGATACGCAGTATTTT

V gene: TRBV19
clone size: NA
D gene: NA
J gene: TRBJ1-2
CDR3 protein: CASSTGGNYGYTF
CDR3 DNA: TGTGCCAGTAGTACGGGGGGGAACTATGGCTACACCTTC

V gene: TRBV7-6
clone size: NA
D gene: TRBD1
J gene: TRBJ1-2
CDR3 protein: CASSQDRAYGYTF
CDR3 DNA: TGTGCCAGCAGCCAAGACAGGGCCTATGGCTACACCTTC

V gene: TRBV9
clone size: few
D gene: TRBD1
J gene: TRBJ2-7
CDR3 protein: CASSEGTGFPYEQYF
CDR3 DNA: TGTGCCAGCAGCGAAGGGACAGGGTTTCCCTACGAGCAGTACTTC

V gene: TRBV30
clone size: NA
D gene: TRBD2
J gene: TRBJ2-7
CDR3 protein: CAWSGGLAASYEQYF
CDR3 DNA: TGTGCCTGGAGTGGCGGACTAGCGGCGTCCTACGAGCAGTACTTC

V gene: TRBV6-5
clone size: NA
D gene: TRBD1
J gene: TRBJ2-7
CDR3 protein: CASSGDRGQYF
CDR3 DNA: TGTGCCAGCAGTGGCGACAGGGGGCAGTACTTC

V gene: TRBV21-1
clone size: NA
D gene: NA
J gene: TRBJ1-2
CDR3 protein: CASSPRGGTPNYGYTF
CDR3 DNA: TGTGCCAGCAGCCCCAGAGGAGGGACACCCAACTATGGCTACACCTTC

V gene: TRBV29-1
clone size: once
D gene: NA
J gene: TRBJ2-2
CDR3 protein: CSVGVDGALGELFF
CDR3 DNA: TGCAGCGTTGGAGTGGACGGGGCGTTGGGGGAGCTGTTTTTT

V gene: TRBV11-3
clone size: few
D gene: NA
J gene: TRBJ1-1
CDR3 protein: CASSFLGYTEAFF
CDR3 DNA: TGTGCCAGCAGCTTCTTGGGGTACACTGAAGCTTTCTTT

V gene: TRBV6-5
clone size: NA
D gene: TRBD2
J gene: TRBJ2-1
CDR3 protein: CASNLAGDYNEQFF
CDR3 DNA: TGTGCCAGCAACCTAGCGGGAGACTACAATGAGCAGTTCTTC

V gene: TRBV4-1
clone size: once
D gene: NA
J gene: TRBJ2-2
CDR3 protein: CASSGARWGTGELFF
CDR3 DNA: TGCGCCAGCAGCGGGGCCCGTTGGGGCACCGGGGAGCTGTTTTTT

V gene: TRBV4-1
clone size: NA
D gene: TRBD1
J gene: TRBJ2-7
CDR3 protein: CASSQGTEMSYEQYF
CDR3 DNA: TGCGCCAGCAGCCAGGGGACAGAAATGTCCTACGAGCAGTACTTC

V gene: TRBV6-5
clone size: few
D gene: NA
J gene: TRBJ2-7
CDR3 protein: CASSPGRFVRVEQYF
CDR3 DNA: TGTGCCAGCAGCCCCGGGCGGTTTGTAAGAGTCGAGCAGTACTTC

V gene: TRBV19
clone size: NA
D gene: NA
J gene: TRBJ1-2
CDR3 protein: CASSTQGEGSYGYTF
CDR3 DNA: TGTGCCAGTAGTACACAGGGAGAGGGGAGCTATGGCTACACCTTC

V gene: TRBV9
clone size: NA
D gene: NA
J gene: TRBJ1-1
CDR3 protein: CASSPRKENTEAFF
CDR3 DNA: TGTGCCAGCAGCCCCCGAAAGGAGAACACTGAAGCTTTCTTT

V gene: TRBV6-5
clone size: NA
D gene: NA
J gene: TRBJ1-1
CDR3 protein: CASSLGTEAFF
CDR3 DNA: TGTGCCAGCAGTTTGGGCACTGAAGCTTTCTTT

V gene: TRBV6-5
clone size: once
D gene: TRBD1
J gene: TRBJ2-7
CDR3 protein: CASSYYRQGTEQYF
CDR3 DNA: TGTGCCAGCAGTTACTACCGACAGGGGACTGAGCAGTACTTC

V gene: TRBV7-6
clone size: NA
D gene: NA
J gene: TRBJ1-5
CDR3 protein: CASSLGVGRRQPQHF
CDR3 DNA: TGTGCCAGCAGCTTAGGGGTGGGTCGGAGGCAGCCCCAGCATTTT

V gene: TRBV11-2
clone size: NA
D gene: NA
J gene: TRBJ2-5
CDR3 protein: CASSFGWNQETQYF
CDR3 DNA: TGTGCCAGCAGCTTCGGGTGGAATCAAGAGACCCAGTACTTC

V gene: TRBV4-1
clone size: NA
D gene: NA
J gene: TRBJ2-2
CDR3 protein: CASSQDLAELFF
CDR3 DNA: TGCGCCAGCAGCCAAGATCTCGCGGAGCTGTTTTTT

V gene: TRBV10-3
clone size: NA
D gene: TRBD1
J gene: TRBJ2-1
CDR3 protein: CATTGQGDNEQFF
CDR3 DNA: TGTGCCACCACGGGACAGGGAGACAATGAGCAGTTCTTC

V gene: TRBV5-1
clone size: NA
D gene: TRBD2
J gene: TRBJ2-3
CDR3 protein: CASRAWDGGTQMTQYF
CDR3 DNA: TGCGCCAGCAGGGCGTGGGACGGGGGGACCCAGATGACGCAGTATTTT

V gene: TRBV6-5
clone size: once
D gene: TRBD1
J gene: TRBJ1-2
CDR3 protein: CASSYLDRGLGYTF
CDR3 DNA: TGTGCCAGCAGTTACCTGGACAGGGGGCTGGGCTACACCTTC